Following are 27 T cell receptor beta chains from one sample sequenced in a study of human T cells and chemical hapten exposure. In TCRdb, the RACE reads were re-called with MiXCR into one record per CDR3 protein. The sample lists 300,000 to 400,000 distinct CDR3 sequences, about 7% occurring once. The time point was: patch test 1, 2 weeks after DPC sensitization. Treatment meaning: therapeutic diphenylcyclopropenone sensitization with weekly scalp DPC. The source material was whole blood, sampled in connection with sensitization to the hapten diphenylcyclopropenone (DPC). The receptors here all came from a woman in her late teens or twenties with alopecia areata. Some clones in this sample may be carry-over from other donors' samples.

This clonotype has only a few counts. V and J are TRBV6-5 and TRBJ1-2; no clear D gene. This CDR3 is built from 17 residues. The V gene lost 2 bases and the J gene lost 6 bases, with 22 bases spanning the gap. The germline CDR1 and CDR2 sequences are MNHEY and SVGAGI. The CDR3 DNA reads TGTGCCAGCAGTTACAATGAGCGGCTGGGTCTGGGTCATGGCTACACCTTC. This translates into CASSYNERLGLGHGYTF.

This chain connects TRBV27 to TRBJ1-4, with TRBD1 as a possible D gene (6 bases). This CDR3 has 15 residues. The germline V gene has CDR1 MNHEY and CDR2 SMNVEV (reference sequence). V gave up 4 bases and J gave up 5 bases, with 14 bases separating them. The CDR3, as DNA: TGTGCCAGCAGTTCCCCCGGGACACCCAATGAAAAACTGTTTTTT. This sequence encodes CASSSPGTPNEKLFF.

This clonotype was recorded at least ten times. In DNA form, the CDR3 reads TGCAGTGCTAGATTACTAGCGGAATACAATGAGCAGTTCTTC. Translation: CSARLLAEYNEQFF. The chain recombines TRBV20-1 with TRBJ2-1, with 8 bases that match TRBD2. The CDR3 is made up of 14 amino acids. CDR1 DFQATT and CDR2 SNEGSKA come from the germline V gene (reference sequence). V lost 2 bases and J lost 4; bases outside the gene matches: 4.

There are a few counts of this clonotype. The chain uses TRBV15 and TRBJ2-5, with 11 bases identical to TRBD2. The germline V gene has CDR1 LNHNV and CDR2 YYDKDF (reference sequence). V was pared by 1 base and J by 10 bases, with 14 bases of the junction left unmatched. The CDR3 contains 17 residues. This CDR3 is CATSRGRASGGLEVQYF. CDR3 sequence (DNA): TGTGCCACCAGCAGAGGACGGGCTAGCGGGGGGCTCGAAGTCCAGTACTTC. The full variable domain, its missing parts supplied by reference TRBV15 and TRBJ2-5, is DAMVIQNPRYQVTQFGKPVTLSCSQTLNHNVMYWYQQKSSQAPKLLFHYYDKDFNNEADTPDNFQSRRPNTSFCFLDIRSPGLGDTAMYLCATSRGRASGGLEVQYFGPGTRLLVL.

This clonotype was seen a few times. The V gene is TRBV18, the J gene TRBJ1-2; 8 bases are shared with TRBD1. CDR3 length: 15 residues. Germline CDR1 reads KGHSH; CDR2 reads LQKENI. J was trimmed by 3 bases and V by 6 bases; bases with no gene match: 9. CDR3 protein: CASSPETGVDYGYTF. The CDR3 DNA reads TGTGCCAGCTCCCCAGAGACAGGGGTGGACTATGGCTACACCTTC.

V and J are TRBV6-2 or TRBV6-3 and TRBJ2-2; TRBD1 might be the D (6 bases). Germline lookup yields CDR1 MNHEY and CDR2 SVGEGT. The V and J ends lost 7 bases and 4 bases respectively, with 16 bases between them. CDR3 length: 15 residues. The CDR3 loop is CASTAPGHLTGELFF. CDR3 bases: TGTGCCAGCACTGCACCGGGACACCTCACCGGGGAGCTGTTTTTT.

The CDR3 nucleotides read TGTGCCAGCAGCTCCGGGACAAGGGCAGACCACGAGCAGTACTTC. Protein: CASSSGTRADHEQYF. The chain has TRBV7-9 and TRBJ2-7; D might be TRBD1 (6 bases). Per the germline V gene, CDR1 is SEHNR and CDR2 is FQNEAQ (reference sequence). This CDR3 spans 15 amino acids. The V end was cut by 4 bases, the J end by 5 bases, with 18 bases between.

Worth noting for this clonotype: A much larger clone differs from this one at a single base, so this may be a read error. The J gene is TRBJ2-7, the V gene TRBV20-1; 8 bases map to TRBD1. Trimming removed 4 bases from V and 6 bases from J; junction bases left unmatched: 5. Germline V gene data show CDR1 as DFQATT and CDR2 as SNEGSKA (reference sequence). This CDR3 contains 12 residues. This CDR3 is CSAKDRDLEQYF. CDR3 nucleotides: TGCAGTGCTAAGGACAGGGACCTCGAGCAGTACTTC.

This chain connects TRBV13 to TRBJ1-1; D perhaps matches TRBD1 (5 bases). Trimming removed 5 bases from V and 5 bases from J, with 18 bases in between. Per the germline V gene, CDR1 is PRHDT and CDR2 is FYEKMQ (reference sequence). This CDR3 is 15 amino acids long. The CDR3 nucleotides read TGTGCCAGCAGCCCCAGGATGGGTGGGGGAACTGAAGCTTTCTTT. This sequence encodes CASSPRMGGGTEAFF.

The chain links TRBV2 to TRBJ2-3; no reliable D call. The CDR3 length is 16 residues. Trimming pared 1 base from V and 2 bases from J, leaving 13 bases between. The germline V gene encodes CDR1 SNHLY and CDR2 FYNNEI. CDR3 amino acids: CASSEGWWRYTDTQYF. The CDR3 DNA reads as TGTGCCAGCAGTGAAGGCTGGTGGAGATACACAGATACGCAGTATTTT.

The gene calls are TRBV20-1 and TRBJ1-5; D is possibly TRBD1 (6 bases). From germline, CDR1 is DFQATT and CDR2 SNEGSKA (reference sequence). This CDR3 is 16 amino acids long. Trimming took off 6 bases at V and 0 bases at J, with 18 bases between the two ends. The CDR3 bases are TGCAGTGCCGGGGGGGCCGCCTCTTATAGCAATCAGCCCCAGCATTTT. It codes for CSAGGAASYSNQPQHF.

The CDR3 protein is CASSFSPGQGKVNYGYTF. CDR3 bases: TGCGCCAGCAGCTTTTCCCCGGGACAGGGAAAAGTTAACTATGGCTACACCTTC. This chain connects TRBV5-1 to TRBJ1-2; 9 bases agree with TRBD1. Per the germline V gene, CDR1 is SGHRS and CDR2 is YFSETQ. This CDR3 has 18 amino acids. Trimming removed 2 bases from V and 1 base from J; junction bases left unmatched: 12.

This clonotype was observed a handful of times. J is TRBJ2-3 and V is TRBV6-5, with 7 bases that match TRBD1. The trim removed 6 bases at V and 6 bases at J, leaving 9 bases unmatched. This CDR3 has 14 amino acids. Germline assignment: CDR1 MNHEY and CDR2 SVGAGI. This CDR3 is CASRLTTGSDTQYF. CDR3 coding DNA: TGTGCCAGCAGACTGACGACAGGGTCCGATACGCAGTATTTT.

The gene calls are TRBV28 and TRBJ2-1; no definite D call. CDR1 MDHEN and CDR2 SYDVKM come from the germline V gene. Trimming took 1 base from V and 8 from J, leaving 9 bases between them. The CDR3 runs 13 residues. CDR3 sequence reads: CASSLSLVYEQFF. DNA of the CDR3: TGTGCCAGCAGTTTATCCCTGGTGTATGAGCAGTTCTTC.

This clonotype was detected many times. V and J are TRBV7-2 and TRBJ2-3; D is unclear. This CDR3 has 13 residues. Trimming shortened V by 4 bases and J by 6 bases, and 11 bases separated the two germline ends. Germline lookup yields CDR1 SGHTA and CDR2 FQGNSA. CDR3 region: CASSSTLRDTQYF. For the CDR3, the DNA is TGTGCCAGCAGCTCGACCCTACGGGATACGCAGTATTTT.

The table lists this clonotype with many counts. The rearrangement joins TRBV7-9 to TRBJ2-3, with TRBD2 matching 9 bases. Germline CDR1 SEHNR, CDR2 FQNEAQ (reference sequence). This CDR3 spans 14 amino acids. Germline trimming cut 5 bases from V and 8 bases from J; bases unmatched to any gene: 8. The CDR3 DNA reads as TGTGCCAGCAGCGTGGCTAGCGGGGCCGGTACGCAGTATTTT. This codes for CASSVASGAGTQYF.

The sample holds a few counts of this clonotype. The chain combines TRBV7-2 with TRBJ2-5; D is tentatively TRBD1 or TRBD2 (5 bases each). Deletions cut 0 bases from V and 14 bases from J, with 19 bases between. The germline CDR1 and CDR2 sequences are SGHTA and FQGNSA. The CDR3 spans 14 residues. The CDR3 nucleotides are TGTGCCAGCAGCTTAGCCCCCGACCGGGACGCCGTATACTTC. Its protein product is CASSLAPDRDAVYF.

The chain joins TRBV7-2 to TRBJ2-5; D is uncertain. The V end was cut by 2 bases, the J end by 7 bases, with 5 bases between. The CDR3 totals 11 residues. Germline CDR1 is SGHTA and CDR2 is FQGNSA. DNA for the CDR3: TGTGCCAGCAGCTTATTGGGGACCCAGTACTTC. Protein sequence: CASSLLGTQYF.

This clonotype showed up many times. The CDR3 loop is CASSLGTDSPLHF. The CDR3 DNA sequence: TGCGCCAGCAGCCTTGGGACCGATTCACCCCTCCACTTT. V and J are TRBV5-1 and TRBJ1-6; possibly TRBD1 for D (5 bases). Trimming cost V 4 bases and J 8 bases, with 10 bases left between them. This CDR3 contains 13 residues. Germline V gives CDR1 SGHRS, CDR2 YFSETQ.

This clonotype has a handful of counts. A read error may account for a junction end that differs from germline. The rearrangement links TRBV7-2 to TRBJ1-2; 7 nucleotides align to TRBD1. Germline V gene lookup returns CDR1 SGHTA and CDR2 FQGNSA. This CDR3 is built from 14 residues. CDR3 sequence: CASSYLTGAYGYTF. In nucleotides, the CDR3 is TGTGCTAGCAGCTATTTAACAGGGGCCTATGGCTACACCTTC.

This chain uses TRBV28 with TRBJ2-5; D ambiguous. This CDR3 has 13 amino acids. From germline, CDR1 is MDHEN and CDR2 SYDVKM. V was trimmed by 3 bases and J by 3 bases, leaving 8 bases between them. In DNA form, the CDR3 reads TGTGCCAGCAGTTTCCAGCGAAAAGAGACCCAGTACTTC. It translates to CASSFQRKETQYF.

This clonotype has at least ten counts. This chain links TRBV7-2 with TRBJ1-1; D is unclear. With 2 bases removed from V and 4 bases from J, the gap between germline ends came to 8 bases. The CDR3 runs 13 residues. Germline V gene lookup returns CDR1 SGHTA and CDR2 FQGNSA. CDR3 amino acids: CASSLKGTTEAFF. CDR3 in DNA: TGTGCCAGCAGCTTAAAGGGAACCACTGAAGCTTTCTTT.

The J gene is TRBJ2-3, the V gene TRBV20-1; D may be TRBD1 or TRBD2 (5 bases each). Germline values: CDR1 DFQATT, CDR2 SNEGSKA (reference sequence). Trimming cost V 2 bases and J 3 bases, with 15 bases left between them. This CDR3 has 15 residues. CDR3 loop: CSARLGVGVTDTQYF. As DNA, the CDR3 is TGCAGTGCTAGATTGGGGGTCGGGGTAACAGATACGCAGTATTTT.

This clonotype is a singleton in its sample. The germline gene is not matched at one end of the junction; a read error may be the cause. The rearrangement uses TRBV6-6 and TRBJ2-6, with a possible D match to TRBD1 (6 bases). CDR1 MNHNY and CDR2 SVGAGI come from the germline V gene (reference sequence). The CDR3 is 18 amino acids. CDR3 residues: CASSLGHLGAAGANVLAF. The CDR3 region has the DNA TGTGCCAGCAGTTTGGGACACCTCGGTGCGGCTGGGGCCAACGTCCTGGCTTTC.

V is TRBV10-3 and J is TRBJ1-5; D gene unclear. The V gene lost 2 bases and the J gene lost 7 bases, with 9 bases spanning the gap. Germline V lookup: CDR1 ENHRY, CDR2 SYGVKD. The CDR3 is made up of 13 amino acids. The CDR3 nucleotides are TGTGCCATCAGTGAGGAAGGGATCCAGCCCCAGCATTTT. This encodes CAISEEGIQPQHF.

This clonotype has more than one count but fewer than ten. The rearrangement links TRBV14 to TRBJ1-1; maybe TRBD1 (6 bases). The germline CDR1 and CDR2 sequences are SGHDN and FVKESK. Trimming cost V 0 bases and J 3 bases, with 14 bases left between them. The CDR3 consists of 16 residues. CDR3 protein: CASSQDQTGLYTEAFF. The DNA for the CDR3 is TGTGCCAGCAGCCAAGATCAAACAGGGTTATACACTGAAGCTTTCTTT.

This clonotype was detected ten times or more. CDR3 sequence reads: CASSPHSGEAEKLFF. The DNA of the CDR3 is TGTGCCAGCAGTCCGCATTCCGGGGAGGCGGAAAAACTGTTTTTT. V gene TRBV28 combines with J gene TRBJ1-4; D is unresolved. Per the germline V gene, CDR1 is MDHEN and CDR2 is SYDVKM. This CDR3 contains 15 residues. The ends were cut back, 5 bases at V and 8 bases at J, with 18 bases in the middle.